This paragraph reports one T cell receptor (beta chain). This sample is part of a study of blood T cell repertoires in COVID-19. Study-wide context: Researchers got acute and convalescent COVID-19 samples from the United States, Italy and Spain. T cells, B-cell-depleted T cells, or PBMCs supplied cDNA or gDNA.

Authors' methods: Amplification of reference gene primers was used by the study to estimate nucleated cell counts. Here immunoSEQ multiplex PCR was the method, and the copy in TCRdb shows in-frame clones only, minus some. V and J calls and clone size are as listed in that table; D and trimming were resolved from the DNA. This sample has tens of thousands of clones; about 80% occur once, and the top ten carry roughly 27%. The CDR3 runs 17 residues. J was trimmed by 5 bases and V by 0 bases; bases with no gene match: 8. Germline CDR1 reads SEHNR; CDR2 reads FQNEAQ (reference sequence). The clonotype originates from a man aged 70 or older with acute or convalescent COVID-19. Sequenced: peripheral blood. The chain joins TRBV7-9 to TRBJ2-1, with TRBD2 matching over 9 bases. The CDR3, as DNA: TGTGCCAGCAGCTTAGCGTTTGATAGCGGGAGTAACAATGAGCAGTTCTTC. Translating gives CASSLAFDSGSNNEQFF.